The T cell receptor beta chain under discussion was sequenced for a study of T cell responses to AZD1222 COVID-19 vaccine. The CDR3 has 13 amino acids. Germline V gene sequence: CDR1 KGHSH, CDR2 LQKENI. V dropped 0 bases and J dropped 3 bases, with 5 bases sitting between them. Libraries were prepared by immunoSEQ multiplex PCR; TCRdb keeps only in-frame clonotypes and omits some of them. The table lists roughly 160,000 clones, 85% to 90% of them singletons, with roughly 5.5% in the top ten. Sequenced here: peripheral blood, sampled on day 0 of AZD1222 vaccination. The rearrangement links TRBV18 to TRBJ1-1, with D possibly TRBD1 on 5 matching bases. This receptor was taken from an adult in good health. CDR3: CASSPPGHTEAFF. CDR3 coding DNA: TGTGCCAGCTCACCACCGGGGCACACTGAAGCTTTCTTT.